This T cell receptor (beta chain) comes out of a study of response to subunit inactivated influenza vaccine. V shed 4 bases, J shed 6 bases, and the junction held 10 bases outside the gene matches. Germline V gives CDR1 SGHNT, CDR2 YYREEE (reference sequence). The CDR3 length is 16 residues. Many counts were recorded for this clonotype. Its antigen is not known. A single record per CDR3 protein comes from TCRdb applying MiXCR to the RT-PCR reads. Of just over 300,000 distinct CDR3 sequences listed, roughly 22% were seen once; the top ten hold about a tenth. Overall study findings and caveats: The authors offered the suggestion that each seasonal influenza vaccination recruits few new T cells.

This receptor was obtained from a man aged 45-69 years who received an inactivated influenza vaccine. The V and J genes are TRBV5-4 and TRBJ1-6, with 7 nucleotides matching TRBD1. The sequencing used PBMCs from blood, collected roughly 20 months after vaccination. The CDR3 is CASSRSGQSLNSPLHF. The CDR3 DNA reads TGTGCCAGCAGCCGATCGGGACAGAGTCTTAATTCACCCCTCCACTTT. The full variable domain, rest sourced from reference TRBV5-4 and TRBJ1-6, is ETGVTQSPTHLIKTRGQQVTLRCSSQSGHNTVSWYQQALGQGPQFIFQYYREEENGRGNFPPRFSGLQFPNYSSELNVNALELDDSALYLCASSRSGQSLNSPLHFGNGTRLTVT.